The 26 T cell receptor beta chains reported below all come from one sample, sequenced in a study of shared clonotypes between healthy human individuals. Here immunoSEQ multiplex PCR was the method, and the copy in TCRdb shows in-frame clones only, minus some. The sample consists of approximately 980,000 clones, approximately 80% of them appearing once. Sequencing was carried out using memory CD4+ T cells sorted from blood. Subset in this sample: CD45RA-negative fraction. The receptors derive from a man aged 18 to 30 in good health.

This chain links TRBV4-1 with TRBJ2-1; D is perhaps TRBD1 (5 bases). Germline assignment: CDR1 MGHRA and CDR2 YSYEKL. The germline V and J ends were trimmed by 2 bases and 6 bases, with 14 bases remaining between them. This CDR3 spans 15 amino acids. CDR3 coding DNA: TGCGCCAGCAGCCAATCCGGACACTTTGCCAATGAGCAGTTCTTC. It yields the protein CASSQSGHFANEQFF.

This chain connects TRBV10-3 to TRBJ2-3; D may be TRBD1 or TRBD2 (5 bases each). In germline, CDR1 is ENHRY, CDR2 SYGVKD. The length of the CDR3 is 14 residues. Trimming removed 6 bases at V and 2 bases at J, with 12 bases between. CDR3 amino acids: CAISPGTNTDTQYF. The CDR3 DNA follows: TGTGCCATCAGCCCCGGGACCAACACAGATACGCAGTATTTT.

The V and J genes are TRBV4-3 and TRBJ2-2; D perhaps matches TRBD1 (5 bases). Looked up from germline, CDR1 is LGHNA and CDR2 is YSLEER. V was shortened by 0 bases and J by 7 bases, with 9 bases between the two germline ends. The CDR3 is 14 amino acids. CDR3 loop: CASSQEIQGGELFF. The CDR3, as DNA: TGCGCCAGCAGCCAAGAAATTCAGGGCGGGGAGCTGTTTTTT.

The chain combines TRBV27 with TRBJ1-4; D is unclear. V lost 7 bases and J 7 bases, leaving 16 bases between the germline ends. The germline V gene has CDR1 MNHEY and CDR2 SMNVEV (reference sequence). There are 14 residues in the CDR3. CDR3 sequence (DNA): TGTGCCAGCACCAAGAGAGGGTCGGCTGAAAAACTGTTTTTT. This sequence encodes CASTKRGSAEKLFF.

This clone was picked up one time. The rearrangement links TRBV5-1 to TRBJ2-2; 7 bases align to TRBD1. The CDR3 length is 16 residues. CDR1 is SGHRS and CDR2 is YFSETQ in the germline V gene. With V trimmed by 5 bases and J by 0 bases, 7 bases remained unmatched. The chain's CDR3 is CASSQRTGTNTGELFF. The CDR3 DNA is TGCGCCAGCAGTCAAAGGACAGGAACGAACACCGGGGAGCTGTTTTTT.

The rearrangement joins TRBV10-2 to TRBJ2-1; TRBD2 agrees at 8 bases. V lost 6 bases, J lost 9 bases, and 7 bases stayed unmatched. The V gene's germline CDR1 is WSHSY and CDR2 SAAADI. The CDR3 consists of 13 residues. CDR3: CASSYLTSGEQFF. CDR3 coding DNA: TGCGCCAGCAGCTACCTAACTAGCGGTGAGCAGTTCTTC.

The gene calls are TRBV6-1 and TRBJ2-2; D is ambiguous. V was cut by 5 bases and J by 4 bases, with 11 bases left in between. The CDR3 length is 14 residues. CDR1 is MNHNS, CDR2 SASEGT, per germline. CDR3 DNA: TGTGCCAGCAGTTCCGCAGGAGCCACCGGGGAGCTGTTTTTT. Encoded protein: CASSSAGATGELFF.

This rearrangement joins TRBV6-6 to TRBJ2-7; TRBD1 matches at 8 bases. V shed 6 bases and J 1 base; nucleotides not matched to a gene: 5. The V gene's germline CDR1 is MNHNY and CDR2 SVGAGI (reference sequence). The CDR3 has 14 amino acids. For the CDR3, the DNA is TGTGCCAGCAGGGACAGGGTTAGTTCCTACGAGCAGTACTTC. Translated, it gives CASRDRVSSYEQYF.

The CDR3: CSVERQGKTQYF. DNA of the CDR3: TGCAGCGTTGAGCGACAGGGGAAGACCCAGTACTTC. The rearrangement uses TRBV29-1 and TRBJ2-5, with 8 bases fitting TRBD1. Germline V lookup: CDR1 SQVTM, CDR2 ANQGSEA. The CDR3 covers 12 residues. V trimming: 3 bases; J trimming: 6 bases; junction bases outside the gene matches: 3. Together with reference TRBV29-1 and TRBJ2-5, the CDR3 gives the full variable domain: SAVISQKPSRDICQRGTSLTIQCQVDSQVTMMFWYRQQPGQSLTLIATANQGSEATYESGFVIDKFPISRPNLTFSTLTVSNMSPEDSSIYLCSVERQGKTQYFGPGTRLLVL.

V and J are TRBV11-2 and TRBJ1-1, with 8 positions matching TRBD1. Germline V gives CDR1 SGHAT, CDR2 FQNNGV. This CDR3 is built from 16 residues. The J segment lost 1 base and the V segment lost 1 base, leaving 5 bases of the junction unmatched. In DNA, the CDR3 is TGTGCCAGCAGCTTAGGACAGGGGTTGGGGAACACTGAAGCTTTCTTT. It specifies CASSLGQGLGNTEAFF.

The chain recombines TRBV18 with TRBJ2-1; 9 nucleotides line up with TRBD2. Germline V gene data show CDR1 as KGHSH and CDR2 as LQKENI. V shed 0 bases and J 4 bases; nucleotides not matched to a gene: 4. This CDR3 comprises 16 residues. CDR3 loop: CASSPPAAGGYNEQFF. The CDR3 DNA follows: TGTGCCAGCTCACCACCGGCAGCGGGAGGATACAATGAGCAGTTCTTC.

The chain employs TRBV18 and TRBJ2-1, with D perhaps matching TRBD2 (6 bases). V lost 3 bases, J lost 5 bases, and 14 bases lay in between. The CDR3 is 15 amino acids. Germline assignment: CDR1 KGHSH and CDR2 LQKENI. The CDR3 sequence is CASSPRGTAHNEQFF. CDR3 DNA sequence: TGTGCCAGCTCACCGCGCGGGACCGCCCACAATGAGCAGTTCTTC. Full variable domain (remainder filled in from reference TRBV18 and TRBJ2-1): NAGVMQNPRHLVRRRGQEARLRCSPMKGHSHVYWYRQLPEEGLKFMVYLQKENIIDESGMPKERFSAEFPKEGPSILRIQQVVRGDSAAYFCASSPRGTAHNEQFFGPGTRLTVL.

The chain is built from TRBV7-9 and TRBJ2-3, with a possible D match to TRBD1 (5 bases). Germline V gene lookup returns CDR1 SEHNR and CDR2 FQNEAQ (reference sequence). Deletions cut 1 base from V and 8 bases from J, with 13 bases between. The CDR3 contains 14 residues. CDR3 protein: CASSLEGIAVTQYF. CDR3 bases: TGTGCCAGCAGCTTAGAGGGGATTGCTGTTACGCAGTATTTT.

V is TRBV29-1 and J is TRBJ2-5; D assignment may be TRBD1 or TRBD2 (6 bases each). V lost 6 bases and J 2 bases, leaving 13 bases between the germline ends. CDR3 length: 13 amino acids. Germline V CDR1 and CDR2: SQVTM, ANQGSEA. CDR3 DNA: TGCAGCGTCCTTCCGGGGGCTCAAGAGACCCAGTACTTC. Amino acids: CSVLPGAQETQYF. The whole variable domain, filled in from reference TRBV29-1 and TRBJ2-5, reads SAVISQKPSRDICQRGTSLTIQCQVDSQVTMMFWYRQQPGQSLTLIATANQGSEATYESGFVIDKFPISRPNLTFSTLTVSNMSPEDSSIYLCSVLPGAQETQYFGPGTRLLVL.

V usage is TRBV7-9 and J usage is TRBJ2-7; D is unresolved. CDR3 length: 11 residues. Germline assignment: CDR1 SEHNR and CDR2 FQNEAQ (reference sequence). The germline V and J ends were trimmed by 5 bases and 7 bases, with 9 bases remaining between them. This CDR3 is CASSAKGEQYF. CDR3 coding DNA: TGTGCCAGCAGCGCAAAGGGAGAGCAGTACTTC.

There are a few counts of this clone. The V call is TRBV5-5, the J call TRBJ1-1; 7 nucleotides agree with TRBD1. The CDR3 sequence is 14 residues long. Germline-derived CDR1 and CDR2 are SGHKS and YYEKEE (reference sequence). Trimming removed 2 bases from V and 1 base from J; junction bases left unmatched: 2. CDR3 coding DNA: TGTGCCAGCAGCTTCCGGGACAGGAACACTGAAGCTTTCTTT. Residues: CASSFRDRNTEAFF.

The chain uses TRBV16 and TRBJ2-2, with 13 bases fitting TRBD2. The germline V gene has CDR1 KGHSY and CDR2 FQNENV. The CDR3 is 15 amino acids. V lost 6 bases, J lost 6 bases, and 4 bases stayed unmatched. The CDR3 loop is CASRPGTSGAGELFF. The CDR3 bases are TGTGCCAGCAGGCCCGGGACTAGCGGGGCCGGGGAGCTGTTTTTT.

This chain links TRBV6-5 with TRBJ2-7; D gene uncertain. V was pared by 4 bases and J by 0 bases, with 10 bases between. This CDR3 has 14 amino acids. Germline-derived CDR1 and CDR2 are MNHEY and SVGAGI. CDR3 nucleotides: TGTGCCAGCAGTTCCACAGCCCTCTCCTACGAGCAGTACTTC. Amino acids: CASSSTALSYEQYF.

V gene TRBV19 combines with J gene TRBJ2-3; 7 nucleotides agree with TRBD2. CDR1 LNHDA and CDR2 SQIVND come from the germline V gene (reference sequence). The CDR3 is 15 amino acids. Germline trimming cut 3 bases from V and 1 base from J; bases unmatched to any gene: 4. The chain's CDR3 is CASSIGGSGTDTQYF. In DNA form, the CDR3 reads TGTGCCAGTAGTATCGGGGGGAGTGGCACAGATACGCAGTATTTT.

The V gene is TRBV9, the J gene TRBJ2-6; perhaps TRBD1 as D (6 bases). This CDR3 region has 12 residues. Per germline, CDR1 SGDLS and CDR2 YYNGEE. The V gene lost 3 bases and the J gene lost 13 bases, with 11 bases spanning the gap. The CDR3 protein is CASSGQDEVLTF. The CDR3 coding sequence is TGTGCCAGCAGCGGACAGGACGAGGTCCTGACTTTC.

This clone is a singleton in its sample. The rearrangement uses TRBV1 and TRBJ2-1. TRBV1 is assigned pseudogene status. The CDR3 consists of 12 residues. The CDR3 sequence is CTSSLSMDEQFF. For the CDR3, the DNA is TGCACCAGCAGCCTTTCGATGGACGAGCAGTTCTTC.

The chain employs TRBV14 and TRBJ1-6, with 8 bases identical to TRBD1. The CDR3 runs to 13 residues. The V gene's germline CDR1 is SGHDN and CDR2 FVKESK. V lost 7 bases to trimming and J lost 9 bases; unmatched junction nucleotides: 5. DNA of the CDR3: TGTGCCAGCAATGGACAGGGAGGTTCACCCCTCCACTTT. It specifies CASNGQGGSPLHF.

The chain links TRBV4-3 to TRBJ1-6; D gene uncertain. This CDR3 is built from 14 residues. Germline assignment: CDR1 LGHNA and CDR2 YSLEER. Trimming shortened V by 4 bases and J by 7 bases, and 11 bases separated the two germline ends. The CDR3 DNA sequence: TGCGCCAGCAGCCTAGTGGGTGGGAATTCACCCCTCCACTTT. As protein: CASSLVGGNSPLHF.

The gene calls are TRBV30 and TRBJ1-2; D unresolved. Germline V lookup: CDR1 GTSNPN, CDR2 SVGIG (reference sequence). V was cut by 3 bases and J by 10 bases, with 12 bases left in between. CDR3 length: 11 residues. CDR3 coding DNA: TGTGCCTGGAGCCGGGTGATGGACTACACCTTC. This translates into CAWSRVMDYTF.

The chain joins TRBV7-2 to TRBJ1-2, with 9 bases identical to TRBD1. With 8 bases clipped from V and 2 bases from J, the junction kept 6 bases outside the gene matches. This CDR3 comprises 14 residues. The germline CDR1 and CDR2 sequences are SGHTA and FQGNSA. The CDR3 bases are TGTGCCAGCGCTCGACAGGGGGAGAACTATGGCTACACCTTC. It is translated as CASARQGENYGYTF.

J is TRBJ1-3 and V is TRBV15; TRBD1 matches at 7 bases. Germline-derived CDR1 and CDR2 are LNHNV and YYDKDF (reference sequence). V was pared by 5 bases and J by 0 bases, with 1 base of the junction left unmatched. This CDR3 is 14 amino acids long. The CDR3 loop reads CATSQGDSGNTIYF. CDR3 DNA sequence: TGTGCCACCAGCCAGGGGGACTCTGGAAACACCATATATTTT.